This T cell receptor beta chain was captured in a study of PD-1 blockade in classical Hodgkin lymphoma. Study-level results: Nothing has yet pinned down what causes the repertoire differences, possibly disease activity or prior therapy. Reports indicated that newly diagnosed patients had lower baseline TCR diversity than healthy donors did.

The time point is: newly diagnosed, previously untreated cHL patient sample. Untreated, newly diagnosed classical Hodgkin lymphoma PBMCs were comparators. CDR1 and CDR2 (germline): SGHDT, YYEEEE. The CDR3 consists of 16 residues. Trimming left V 3 bases short and J 5 bases short, with 19 bases between. Produced via immunoSEQ multiplex PCR; TCRdb's table is partial and in-frame only. Of tens of thousands of clones listed, under 95% are singletons. With regard to this clone: The antigen remains undetermined.

Sequencing input: peripheral blood mononuclear cells (PBMCs). The chain recombines TRBV5-6 with TRBJ2-3, with D possibly being TRBD1 or TRBD2 (7 bases each). The sequence was collected from a human donor with classical Hodgkin lymphoma. The CDR3 DNA reads TGTGCCAGCAGCTCAAGGGACAGCTGGGAGGGAGATACGCAGTATTTT. Translating it yields CASSSRDSWEGDTQYF.